This paragraph covers one T cell receptor beta chain sequence. Its antigen is not identified. The sample belongs to a study of CD8+ T cells in alopecia areata. This CDR3 spans 15 amino acids. The germline V and J ends were trimmed by 7 bases and 0 bases, with 18 bases remaining between them. Germline values: CDR1 SQVTM, CDR2 ANQGSEA. cDNA prepared by RNA extraction and subsequent reverse transcription served as the template for sequencing. The data were produced by immunoSEQ multiplex PCR, yet TCRdb's version contains in-frame clones alone and is incomplete. The sample holds over 150,000 clones, 45% to 70% seen once. Study-wide results and limits: Possibly as an HLA-related effect, TCR sharing across patients appeared less clear than in mice.

Sequences were obtained from CD8+ T cells sorted from blood. The chain recombines TRBV29-1 with TRBJ1-2; D is unclear. This sequence originates from a human donor in good health. The CDR3 coding sequence is TGCAGCGCTGACCGGCTGCAGGAGCCTAACTATGGCTACACCTTC. Its translation is CSADRLQEPNYGYTF.